The 15 T cell receptor beta chains below come from one sample, sequenced in a study of OX40 agonist ivuxolimab in advanced cancers. Produced via immunoSEQ multiplex PCR; TCRdb's table is partial and in-frame only. The table records 50,000 to 65,000 clones, 86% of them present only once. The specimen comprised CD4+ or CD8+ T cells sorted from blood, sampled in a trial of the OX40 agonist ivuxolimab. Source of these receptors: an adult with an advanced solid tumor such as melanoma, head and neck, liver or kidney cancer.

This clone was observed a few times. The V call is TRBV7-6, the J call TRBJ1-4; perhaps TRBD1 as D (6 bases). V was pared by 6 bases and J by 2 bases, with 10 bases between. The CDR3 sequence is 14 residues long. Per germline, CDR1 SGHVS and CDR2 FNYEAQ. As DNA, the CDR3 is TGTGCCAGCAGGCCAGGGGCCACTAATGAAAAACTGTTTTTT. Encoded protein: CASRPGATNEKLFF.

V usage is TRBV9 and J usage is TRBJ2-5, with D possibly matching TRBD2 (5 bases). The CDR3 contains 13 residues. Trimming left V 3 bases short and J 6 bases short, with 12 bases between. Germline CDR1 reads SGDLS; CDR2 reads YYNGEE. The CDR3 nucleotides are TGTGCCAGCAGCGGACTACTACCGCAGACCCAGTACTTC. It encodes CASSGLLPQTQYF.

The chain carries TRBV5-1 and TRBJ1-4, with TRBD1 identical over 7 bases. The germline V gene encodes CDR1 SGHRS and CDR2 YFSETQ. The CDR3 sequence is 19 residues long. The ends lost 4 bases at V and 2 bases at J; junction bases unmatched: 17. CDR3 in amino acids: CASSPDPPAHRGTNEKLFF. As DNA, the CDR3 is TGCGCCAGCAGCCCGGACCCGCCCGCACACAGGGGCACTAATGAAAAACTGTTTTTT.

This sequence joins TRBV29-1 and TRBJ2-1; the match to TRBD1 covers 9 bases. Germline CDR1 reads SQVTM; CDR2 reads ANQGSEA. Losses at the gene ends were 6 bases for V and 6 bases for J; bases not matched to a gene: 9. The CDR3 covers 14 residues. The CDR3 sequence: CSVGTGGSGNEQFF. The CDR3 coding sequence is TGCAGCGTCGGCACAGGGGGCAGTGGCAATGAGCAGTTCTTC.

The DNA of the CDR3 is TGTGCCAGCAGCCCGGGACTAGCGGGACACAATGAGCAGTTCTTC. Its protein is CASSPGLAGHNEQFF. J is TRBJ2-1 and V is TRBV5-8; 13 nucleotides match TRBD2. The V segment lost 4 bases and the J segment 5 bases; nucleotides outside the gene matches: 3. CDR3 length: 15 amino acids. Germline CDR1 is SGHTS and CDR2 is YDEGEE.

The CDR3 sequence is CASSHLQQGARTQYF. The CDR3 region has the DNA TGTGCCAGCAGCCACCTCCAACAGGGAGCCCGGACCCAGTACTTC. The V and J genes are TRBV7-2 and TRBJ2-5, with a possible D match to TRBD1 (6 bases). Trimming cost V 5 bases and J 7 bases, with 20 bases left between them. This CDR3 contains 15 residues. Germline V CDR1 and CDR2: SGHTA, FQGNSA.

The rearrangement links TRBV15 to TRBJ2-7; 8 nucleotides align to TRBD1. The CDR3 consists of 14 residues. The ends lost 4 bases at V and 4 bases at J; junction bases unmatched: 6. Germline values: CDR1 LNHNV, CDR2 YYDKDF (reference sequence). The CDR3 sequence: CATSKQGAEYEQYF. The DNA of the CDR3 is TGTGCCACCAGCAAGCAGGGGGCCGAATACGAGCAGTACTTC.

J is TRBJ1-1 and V is TRBV18; 11 nucleotides match TRBD1. CDR1 is KGHSH, CDR2 LQKENI, per germline. V was pared by 4 bases and J by 0 bases, with 10 bases of the junction left unmatched. This CDR3 region has 18 residues. The CDR3 DNA is TGTGCCAGCTCACAGCTTTTGGACAGGGGGCGCATGAACACTGAAGCTTTCTTT. Its translation is CASSQLLDRGRMNTEAFF.

The chain uses TRBV9 and TRBJ2-3, with D possibly being TRBD1 or TRBD2 (6 bases each). V was pared by 2 bases and J by 0 bases, with 10 bases between. CDR3 size: 15 residues. Germline V gives CDR1 SGDLS, CDR2 YYNGEE. CDR3 residues: CASSVGGGSTDTQYF. CDR3 nucleotide sequence: TGTGCCAGCAGCGTGGGGGGCGGGAGCACAGATACGCAGTATTTT.

The chain joins TRBV18 to TRBJ1-3; weak D call: TRBD1 (6 bases). The CDR3 has 13 residues. With 5 bases removed from V and 5 bases from J, the gap between germline ends came to 10 bases. Looked up from germline, CDR1 is KGHSH and CDR2 is LQKENI. CDR3: CASSSGTRNTIYF. The CDR3 nucleotides are TGTGCCAGCTCATCCGGGACACGAAACACCATATATTTT. Full variable domain (missing parts from reference TRBV18 and TRBJ1-3): NAGVMQNPRHLVRRRGQEARLRCSPMKGHSHVYWYRQLPEEGLKFMVYLQKENIIDESGMPKERFSAEFPKEGPSILRIQQVVRGDSAAYFCASSSGTRNTIYFGEGSWLTVV.

The chain has TRBV9 and TRBJ2-3; 7 bases line up with TRBD2. J lost 4 bases, V lost 0 bases, and 8 bases had no gene match. The CDR3 spans 16 residues. Germline V gene lookup returns CDR1 SGDLS and CDR2 YYNGEE. Written as DNA, the CDR3 is TGTGCCAGCAGCGTAGATAACGGGAGGTCGTCAGATACGCAGTATTTT. It specifies CASSVDNGRSSDTQYF.

The V gene is TRBV10-1, the J gene TRBJ2-1, with D unresolved. The CDR3 is made up of 14 amino acids. The germline gives CDR1 WNHNN, CDR2 SYGVQD (reference sequence). The V end lost 2 bases, the J end lost 3 bases, and 8 bases lay between the germline ends. CDR3 sequence: CASSENRDYNEQFF. Here the CDR3 DNA reads TGCGCCAGCAGTGAGAACAGAGACTACAATGAGCAGTTCTTC.

CDR3 sequence (DNA): TGTGCCAGCAGTTTATTCATTAAGGGGGCCCGGGAGACCCAGTACTTC. Translated, it gives CASSLFIKGARETQYF. The chain has TRBV27 and TRBJ2-5; 7 bases line up with TRBD1. V shed 1 base, J shed 5 bases, and the junction held 10 bases outside the gene matches. The germline CDR1 and CDR2 sequences are MNHEY and SMNVEV (reference sequence). The CDR3 sequence is 16 residues long.

The chain recombines TRBV27 with TRBJ2-3; perhaps TRBD2 as D (7 bases). This CDR3 spans 15 amino acids. The V end was cut by 7 bases, the J end by 3 bases, with 17 bases between. CDR1 and CDR2 from the germline V gene are MNHEY and SMNVEV (reference sequence). DNA of the CDR3: TGTGCCAGCAAATGGGGGGGCCTCCCTACAGATACGCAGTATTTT. Translated: CASKWGGLPTDTQYF.

A few counts support this clone. This chain connects TRBV19 to TRBJ1-1; maybe TRBD1 (6 bases). Trimming took 5 bases from V and 0 from J, leaving 16 bases between them. Germline CDR1 and CDR2: LNHDA and SQIVND (reference sequence). This CDR3 spans 16 amino acids. The CDR3 nucleotides read TGTGCCAGTAGTTTTACCTCCGGGACACTGAACACTGAAGCTTTCTTT. The encoded protein is CASSFTSGTLNTEAFF.